The clone carrying this T cell receptor beta chain was recorded a few times. Its antigen remains unknown. They ran version v3.0 of the immunoSEQ assay at survey level. Sequencing was directed toward about 35,000-50,000 T-cell genomes in each sample. TCRdb's table, derived via immunoSEQ multiplex PCR, lists solely in-frame clones and lacks some. The sample includes 15,000 to 20,000 clones, 76% seen only once; the top ten take approximately 15%. CDR3 length: 13 amino acids. CDR1 MGHRA and CDR2 YSYEKL come from the germline V gene. The V gene end was trimmed by 6 bases and the J gene end by 5 bases; junction bases not matched to a gene: 5. Every sample had about 0.9-10 million cryopreserved PBMC in it before DNA extraction. This sample is drawn from a study of long-term antiretroviral therapy in people with HIV. Overall study findings and caveats: The range of CDR3 lengths in HIV repertoires proved narrower than that found in controls.

This material consisted of unsorted PBMCs, taken about 2.6 years before starting antiretroviral therapy. The chain uses TRBV4-1 and TRBJ2-3; 7 nucleotides agree with TRBD2. The TCR originated in a woman between 50 and 59 years old with HIV. The CDR3 coding sequence is TGCGCCAGCAGGCTAGCGGAGGGAGATACGCAGTATTTT. As protein: CASRLAEGDTQYF.